This TCR beta chain was captured in a study of CD8+ T cells in alopecia areata. On the study more broadly: The authors grafted skin from roughly 6-13-month-old C3H/HeJ donors with spontaneous alopecia onto roughly 6-10-week-old female C3H/HeJ mice.

Sorting of pooled cutaneous lymph node cells was based on CD4, CD8alpha, NKG2D, NKG2ACE and other markers. Broader study findings: Compared with normal scalp, lesional scalp had higher clonality and more expanded CD8+ clones. It was less clear whether patients shared TCRs than it was in mice, possibly because of HLA. Alphabeta T cells residing in normal skin are also sequenced in scalp samples.

A few counts support this clone. The antigen is unknown. Gene names are the mouse ones. The read falls 4 residues short of the CDR3 end, and the missing part is taken from the germline J gene. With 1 base removed from V and 4 bases from J, the gap between germline ends came to 14 bases. The V gene's germline CDR1 is NSHNY and CDR2 SYGAGN. The CDR3 is 15 residues long. cDNA serving as the sequencing template came from extracted, reverse transcribed RNA. Sequencing was performed with immunoSEQ multiplex PCR; in TCRdb, only in-frame clones are kept and a portion is missing. Singletons are absent from the sample, which has over 250,000 clones.

The chain couples TRBV13-1 to TRBJ1-2; D possibly corresponds to TRBD1 (6 bases). Sequences were obtained from CD4+ T cells sorted from a lymph node. This clonotype was obtained from a C3H/HeJ mouse with alopecia areata. Mouse MHC haplotype: H2-k. This chain's CDR3 is CASSDYGGRFSDYTF. Partial CDR3 DNA: TGTGCCAGCAGTGATTATGGGGGGCGTTTCTCC.